Listed below are T cell receptor beta chains from one sample, sequenced in a study of identical twins. TCRdb ran MiXCR on the 5' RACE reads and lists one entry per CDR3 protein. The sample lists some 790,000 distinct CDR3 sequences; 15% to 20% were seen once. In addition, the sample was reused for a study of T cells expressing NK-cell markers.

The sample consisted of PBMCs. The source is a woman aged 18-29 years in good health. The conserved cysteine and the conserved F or W are not part of the CDR3 here.

j_call v_call cdr3_aa
TRBJ2-5 TRBV20-1 SASLAGGRETQY
TRBJ2-3 TRBV20-1 SVRRRGTDTQY
TRBJ2-1 TRBV11-1 ASSLDGNRNEQF
TRBJ2-5 TRBV7-9 ASSSRGTQETQY
TRBJ2-5 TRBV12-3/TRBV12-4 ASSPNRGPRETQY
TRBJ2-2 TRBV7-3 ASSLQGFGELF
TRBJ2-3 TRBV20-1 SAGRKADTQY
TRBJ2-7 TRBV7-2 ASSLSPKDEQY
TRBJ2-7 TRBV20-1 SASEGTSGTYEQY
TRBJ2-3 TRBV20-1 SARRLAGVEADTQY
TRBJ1-6 TRBV7-9 ASSLITGRNSPLH
TRBJ2-7 TRBV18 ASSPRGTGGYEQY
TRBJ2-3 TRBV27 ASSLAGSLGDTQY
TRBJ2-7 TRBV4-3 ASRPGTPYIYEQY
TRBJ1-1 TRBV6-5 ASSYGDRDTEAF
TRBJ2-2 TRBV6-1 ASSIYGGRATGELF
TRBJ1-1 TRBV12-3/TRBV12-4 ASSFSGYNTEAF
TRBJ2-1 TRBV29-1 SALGLKTVEQF
TRBJ2-2 TRBV12-3/TRBV12-4 ASITSAVGVGELF
TRBJ1-2 TRBV5-1 ASSLLRGGYGYT
TRBJ2-2 TRBV5-1 ASSRAGTSGRAGTGELF
TRBJ1-1 TRBV18 ASSHKMENTEAF
TRBJ2-2 TRBV28 ASTQRQLMELF
TRBJ2-7 TRBV28 ASNRAGTSYEQY
TRBJ2-6 TRBV5-8 ASTRQGQSGANVLT
TRBJ2-5 TRBV20-1 SATRTRRETQY
TRBJ1-1 TRBV7-9 ASSLAQGLGNTEAF